This TCR beta chain was sequenced for a study of shared clonotypes between healthy human individuals. CD45RO-negative, CCR7-selected cells formed the naive CD8 fraction, which excluded terminally differentiated effector memory CD45RA+ cells. Caucasian adults living in Nashville, Tennessee, provided all samples. As concerns this clone: The antigen remains unidentified.

General study results and limits: Inspection by rarefaction showed sorted-subset sequencing to be incomplete despite large depth. Non-shared clonotypes displayed generation probabilities falling below those of clonotypes present in all four donors.

V lost 3 bases and J 6 bases, leaving 15 bases between the germline ends. CDR3 length: 15 amino acids. Germline CDR1 is MNHEY and CDR2 is SMNVEV (reference sequence). Assay: immunoSEQ multiplex PCR; the TCRdb copy retains only in-frame clones and omits some. The sample holds a few million clones, about 94% seen once. The chain links TRBV27 to TRBJ2-1; no clear D. Input material: naive CD8+ T cells from PBMCs. This receptor was identified in a young man in good health. Some clones in this sample may be carry-over from other donors' samples. CDR3 sequence reads: CASSFIRVRVNEQFF. CDR3 DNA sequence: TGTGCCAGCAGTTTTATCAGAGTACGGGTCAATGAGCAGTTCTTC.